The following is a T cell receptor beta chain sequence with its context. This entry is derived from a study of blood T cell repertoires in COVID-19. J was trimmed by 2 bases and V by 8 bases; bases with no gene match: 8. Looked up from germline, CDR1 is PRHDT and CDR2 is FYEKMQ (reference sequence). The CDR3 has 15 amino acids. The method was immunoSEQ multiplex PCR; TCRdb's version includes in-frame clones alone and lacks a portion of them. Here the sample spans roughly 50,000 clones, roughly 77% being singletons. V usage is TRBV13 and J usage is TRBJ2-3; TRBD2 aligns across 9 bases. Source material: peripheral blood. The receptor was derived from a human donor with active or convalescent COVID-19. The donor label of this sample is uncertain. The CDR3 DNA is TGTGCCAGCCAGCAGCGGGAGGTTAACACAGATACGCAGTATTTT. It translates to CASQQREVNTDTQYF.